One sample yielded the 18 T cell receptor beta chains listed below, sequenced in a study of blood T cell repertoires in COVID-19. Sequenced by immunoSEQ multiplex PCR; TCRdb stores in-frame clones only, minus some. This sample carries 200,000 to 250,000 clones, about four fifths of them seen once, and the ten largest clones take 3% to 4%. Sequenced: peripheral blood. Source of these receptors: a woman of 80 years or more with acute or convalescent COVID-19.

This chain connects TRBV7-6 to TRBJ1-6; D gene ambiguous. The germline V gene encodes CDR1 SGHVS and CDR2 FNYEAQ. CDR3 length equals 15 residues. V was trimmed by 0 bases and J by 9 bases, leaving 12 bases between them. This CDR3 reads CASSLATRPSSPLHF. CDR3 DNA sequence: TGTGCCAGCAGCTTAGCGACAAGGCCTTCTTCACCCCTCCACTTT.

This clone has a handful of counts. V and J are TRBV28 and TRBJ1-4; D is perhaps TRBD1 (5 bases). Trimming pared 5 bases from V and 8 bases from J, leaving 21 bases between. Germline loops: CDR1 MDHEN, CDR2 SYDVKM. The CDR3 runs to 16 residues. The CDR3 DNA sequence: TGTGCCAGCAGTGAGCCCGGGACTCCCGAAGGGGAAAAACTGTTTTTT. Encoded protein: CASSEPGTPEGEKLFF.

The rearrangement links TRBV11-3 to TRBJ2-5; maybe TRBD2 (7 bases). This CDR3 contains 14 residues. With 4 bases removed from V and 7 bases from J, the gap between germline ends came to 16 bases. Per germline, CDR1 SGHNT and CDR2 YENEEA. CDR3 DNA sequence: TGTGCCAGCAGCTCCCTAATAGGGGGGGGGACCCAGTACTTC. It translates to CASSSLIGGGTQYF.

The chain is built from TRBV12-5 and TRBJ1-4; no definite D call. Trimming stripped 0 bases from V and 0 bases from J, with 8 bases between. CDR1 and CDR2 from the germline V gene are LGHNT and FRNRAP. The CDR3 length is 16 residues. CDR3 coding DNA: TGTGCTAGTGGTTTGGTCGTGGGAGCAACTAATGAAAAACTGTTTTTT. Protein: CASGLVVGATNEKLFF.

The V gene is TRBV2, the J gene TRBJ1-3; D may be TRBD1 (6 bases). The CDR3 runs to 14 residues. The germline gives CDR1 SNHLY, CDR2 FYNNEI. Trimming pared 8 bases from V and 2 bases from J, leaving 13 bases between. CDR3 nucleotides: TGTGCCAGCCTCACAGGGTTGCCTGGAAACACCATATATTTT. It is translated as CASLTGLPGNTIYF.

The chain couples TRBV4-3 to TRBJ2-3, with TRBD2 matching over 8 bases. The CDR3 runs 19 residues. Germline V gene data show CDR1 as LGHNA and CDR2 as YSLEER. Unmatched junction bases numbered 15, after V lost 2 bases and J lost 2 bases. The CDR3 DNA reads as TGCGCCAGCAGCCAAAGGATAAGGGGGGAGCGGGGGTTCACAGATACGCAGTATTTT. It yields the protein CASSQRIRGERGFTDTQYF.

The chain links TRBV6-6 to TRBJ1-4, with D tentatively TRBD1 (6 bases). Trimming left V 5 bases short and J 8 bases short, with 18 bases between. This CDR3 contains 15 residues. Looked up from germline, CDR1 is MNHNY and CDR2 is SVGAGI (reference sequence). This chain's CDR3 is CASSRPQGGGEKLFF. Written as DNA, the CDR3 is TGTGCCAGCAGTCGACCTCAAGGGGGTGGAGAAAAACTGTTTTTT.

This rearrangement joins TRBV5-4 to TRBJ2-3, with 8 bases identical to TRBD2. This CDR3 has 15 amino acids. Germline CDR1 and CDR2: SGHNT and YYREEE (reference sequence). Losses at the gene ends were 0 bases for V and 3 bases for J; bases not matched to a gene: 3. CDR3 sequence reads: CASSLDSGATDTQYF. The CDR3 nucleotides read TGTGCCAGCAGCTTGGATAGCGGGGCTACAGATACGCAGTATTTT.

This chain joins TRBV12-3 or TRBV12-4 and TRBJ2-1, with D tentatively TRBD1 (6 bases). The CDR3 spans 13 residues. V lost 3 bases and J 5 bases, leaving 8 bases between the germline ends. The CDR3 loop is CASSLGADNEQFF. For the CDR3, the DNA is TGTGCCAGCAGTTTGGGGGCGGACAATGAGCAGTTCTTC.

The rearrangement joins TRBV10-3 to TRBJ1-2; D call uncertain. Per the germline V gene, CDR1 is ENHRY and CDR2 is SYGVKD. V gave up 6 bases and J gave up 4 bases, with 12 bases separating them. This CDR3 has 13 residues. The CDR3 nucleotides are TGTGCCATCAGCTCCTGGCCAGGCTATGGCTACACCTTC. This gives the protein CAISSWPGYGYTF.

This clone appeared many times. The CDR3 loop reads CASSYPGGSWQYF. The DNA of the CDR3 is TGTGCCAGCAGTTACCCTGGGGGGTCATGGCAGTACTTC. The rearrangement uses TRBV6-5 and TRBJ2-7; D is perhaps TRBD2 (6 bases). V was shortened by 2 bases and J by 9 bases, with 14 bases between the two germline ends. This CDR3 has 13 amino acids. The germline CDR1 and CDR2 sequences are MNHEY and SVGAGI.

The V gene is TRBV18, the J gene TRBJ2-7; 11 bases fit TRBD1. The CDR3 has 15 amino acids. Germline lookup yields CDR1 KGHSH and CDR2 LQKENI. Unmatched junction bases numbered 8, after V lost 8 bases and J lost 2 bases. CDR3 region: CASAPGQGAAYEQYF. The CDR3, as DNA: TGTGCCAGCGCGCCAGGACAGGGGGCGGCCTACGAGCAGTACTTC.

The J gene is TRBJ1-2, the V gene TRBV7-9; unclear D gene. Trimming shortened V by 1 base and J by 4 bases, and 10 bases separated the two germline ends. Looked up from germline, CDR1 is SEHNR and CDR2 is FQNEAQ (reference sequence). This CDR3 comprises 14 residues. The CDR3 bases are TGTGCCAGCAGCTTAGACGCGGGCAGCTATGGCTACACCTTC. Translating gives CASSLDAGSYGYTF.

The chain uses TRBV5-4 and TRBJ1-1; D ambiguous. V gave up 0 bases and J gave up 4 bases, with 7 bases separating them. CDR1 and CDR2 from the germline V gene are SGHNT and YYREEE (reference sequence). The CDR3 spans 13 residues. CDR3: CASSLVGSTEAFF. The CDR3 DNA reads as TGTGCCAGCAGCTTGGTAGGGAGCACTGAAGCTTTCTTT.

This chain joins TRBV5-8 and TRBJ2-1; D gene uncertain. The CDR3 covers 15 residues. The V gene lost 0 bases and the J gene lost 5 bases, with 12 bases spanning the gap. In germline, CDR1 is SGHTS, CDR2 YDEGEE. The CDR3 loop reads CASSLEVASNNEQFF. The DNA for the CDR3 is TGTGCCAGCAGCTTGGAGGTAGCATCTAACAATGAGCAGTTCTTC.

V gene TRBV11-3 combines with J gene TRBJ1-6; 9 positions agree with TRBD1. V trimming: 0 bases; J trimming: 9 bases; junction bases outside the gene matches: 9. This CDR3 has 17 amino acids. Germline lookup yields CDR1 SGHNT and CDR2 YENEEA. CDR3 protein: CASSLEQGAGRGSPLHF. The DNA of the CDR3 is TGTGCCAGCAGCTTAGAACAGGGGGCTGGTCGGGGTTCACCCCTCCACTTT.

The chain is built from TRBV4-2 and TRBJ2-6; 7 bases map to TRBD1. CDR1 and CDR2 (germline): LGHNA, YNFKEQ. This CDR3 region has 18 residues. V lost 1 base to trimming and J lost 0 bases; unmatched junction nucleotides: 6. The CDR3 loop reads CASSQGTGVLSGANVLTF. The CDR3 DNA follows: TGTGCCAGCAGCCAAGGGACAGGAGTCCTCTCTGGGGCCAACGTCCTGACTTTC.

The CDR3 DNA follows: TGTGCCACCAGCAGAGTAAGGGAGGAAGCTTTCTTT. As protein: CATSRVREEAFF. J is TRBJ1-1 and V is TRBV15, with D unresolved. V gave up 1 base and J gave up 8 bases, with 8 bases separating them. This CDR3 is 12 amino acids long. Germline values: CDR1 LNHNV, CDR2 YYDKDF (reference sequence).